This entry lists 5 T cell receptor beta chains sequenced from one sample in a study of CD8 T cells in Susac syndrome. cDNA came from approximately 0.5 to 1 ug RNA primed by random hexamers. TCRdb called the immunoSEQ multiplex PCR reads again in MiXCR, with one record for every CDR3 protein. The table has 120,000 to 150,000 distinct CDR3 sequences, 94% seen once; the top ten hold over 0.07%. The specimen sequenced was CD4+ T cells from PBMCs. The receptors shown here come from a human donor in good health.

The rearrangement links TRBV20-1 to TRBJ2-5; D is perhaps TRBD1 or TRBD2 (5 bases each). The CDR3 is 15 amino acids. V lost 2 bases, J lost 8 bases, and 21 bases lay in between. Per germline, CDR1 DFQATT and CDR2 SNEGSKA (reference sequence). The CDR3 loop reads CSARPRGSLRNTQYF. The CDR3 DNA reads TGCAGTGCTAGACCTCGGGGCTCCTTGCGGAATACCCAGTACTTC.

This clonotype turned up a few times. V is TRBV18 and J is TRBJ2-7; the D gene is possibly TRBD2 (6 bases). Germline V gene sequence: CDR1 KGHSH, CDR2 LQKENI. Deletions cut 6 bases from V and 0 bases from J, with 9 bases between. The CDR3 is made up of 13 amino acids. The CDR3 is CASSAGSSYEQYF. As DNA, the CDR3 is TGTGCCAGCTCGGCGGGGTCCTCCTACGAGCAGTACTTC.

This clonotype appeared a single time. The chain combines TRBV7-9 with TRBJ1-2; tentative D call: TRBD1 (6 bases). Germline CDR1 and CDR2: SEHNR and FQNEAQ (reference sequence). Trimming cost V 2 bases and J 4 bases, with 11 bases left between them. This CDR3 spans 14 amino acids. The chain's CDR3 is CASSLFRDTYGYTF. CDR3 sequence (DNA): TGTGCCAGCAGCTTATTCAGGGACACCTATGGCTACACCTTC. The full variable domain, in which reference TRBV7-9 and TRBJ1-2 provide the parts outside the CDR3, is DTGVSQNPRHKITKRGQNVTFRCDPISEHNRLYWYRQTLGQGPEFLTYFQNEAQLEKSRLLSDRFSAERPKGSFSTLEIQRTEQGDSAMYLCASSLFRDTYGYTFGSGTRLTVV.

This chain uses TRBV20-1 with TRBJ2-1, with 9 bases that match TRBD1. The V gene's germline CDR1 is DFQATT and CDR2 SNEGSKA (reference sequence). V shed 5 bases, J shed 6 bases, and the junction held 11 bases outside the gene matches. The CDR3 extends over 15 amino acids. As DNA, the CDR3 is TGCAGTGCTCGACCCCCGGGACAGGGTCGCAATGAGCAGTTCTTC. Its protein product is CSARPPGQGRNEQFF.

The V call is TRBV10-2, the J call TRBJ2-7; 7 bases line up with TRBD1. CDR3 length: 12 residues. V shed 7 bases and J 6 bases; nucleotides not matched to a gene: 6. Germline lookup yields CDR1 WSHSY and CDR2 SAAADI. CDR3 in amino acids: CASTMTGTEQYF. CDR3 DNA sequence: TGCGCCAGCACCATGACAGGGACCGAGCAGTACTTC.